The 7 T cell receptor beta chains below were found in one sample sequenced in a study of siplizumab effects on memory and regulatory T cells. TCRdb's table, derived via immunoSEQ multiplex PCR, lists solely in-frame clones and lacks some. The sample has over 85,000 clones; 80% to 95% are singletons. The sequenced material came from CD4+ T cells sorted from blood. All receptors derive from a human donor in good health.

The rearrangement links TRBV12-5 to TRBJ2-5; TRBD1 matches at 9 bases. Trimming at V came to 2 bases and at J to 5 bases, leaving 9 bases not matched to a gene. Germline-derived CDR1 and CDR2 are LGHNT and FRNRAP. This CDR3 has 16 residues. CDR3 DNA sequence: TGTGCTAGTGGTTTGCCCGGACAGGGGTTGGGGGAGACCCAGTACTTC. This translates into CASGLPGQGLGETQYF.

V and J are TRBV11-2 and TRBJ1-3; D gene ambiguous. The CDR3 has 15 amino acids. Between the trimmed V and J ends, which lost 3 bases and 0 bases, there was a span of 9 bases. Germline CDR1 SGHAT, CDR2 FQNNGV. This CDR3 reads CASSFYSVSGNTIYF. CDR3 sequence (DNA): TGTGCCAGCAGCTTCTACAGTGTCTCTGGAAACACCATATATTTT.

This chain joins TRBV18 and TRBJ2-5, with TRBD1 matching 7 bases. Germline V CDR1 and CDR2: KGHSH, LQKENI. J gave up 3 bases and V 4 bases, and 2 bases lay outside the gene matches. The CDR3 spans 13 residues. CDR3 amino acids: CASSQGQKETQYF. CDR3 coding DNA: TGTGCCAGCTCACAGGGACAGAAAGAGACCCAGTACTTC.

The rearrangement links TRBV6-6 to TRBJ1-1, with 8 nucleotides matching TRBD1. The CDR3 totals 13 residues. CDR1 is MNHNY and CDR2 is SVGAGI in the germline V gene (reference sequence). The junction had 5 bases not matched to a gene; V was cut back by 5 bases and J by 6 bases. CDR3 sequence reads: CASSPQGAAEAFF. In nucleotides, the CDR3 is TGTGCCAGCAGTCCGCAGGGGGCGGCTGAAGCTTTCTTT.

This sequence joins TRBV27 and TRBJ2-2, with 9 positions matching TRBD1. CDR3 length: 16 amino acids. Germline V gives CDR1 MNHEY, CDR2 SMNVEV (reference sequence). Trimming cost V 2 bases and J 4 bases; bases outside gene matches: 5. The chain's CDR3 is CASSLMGQGFTGELFF. CDR3 DNA sequence: TGTGCCAGCAGTTTAATGGGACAGGGTTTCACCGGGGAGCTGTTTTTT.

This clone was detected only a few times. This chain joins TRBV5-1 and TRBJ1-1; 8 bases line up with TRBD1. In germline, CDR1 is SGHRS, CDR2 YFSETQ. The CDR3 spans 15 residues. The trim removed 4 bases at V and 1 base at J, leaving 6 bases unmatched. Here the CDR3 DNA reads TGCGCCAGCAGCGACAGACAGGGGAAGAACACTGAAGCTTTCTTT. This encodes CASSDRQGKNTEAFF.

The count of this clone is one. The genes are TRBV11-2 and TRBJ1-1; D perhaps matches TRBD1 (5 bases). V was clipped by 4 bases and J by 5 bases, with 14 bases between them. The CDR3 has 14 amino acids. Germline-derived CDR1 and CDR2 are SGHAT and FQNNGV. The CDR3 protein is CASSSLRAGTEAFF. The CDR3 coding sequence is TGTGCCAGCAGCTCGCTCAGGGCGGGAACTGAAGCTTTCTTT.